This record concerns one T cell receptor (beta chain) sequence. These data come from a study of PD-L1 blockade in urothelial cancer. Spiked synthetic TCR analogs estimated absolute template abundance per PCR. The data were produced by immunoSEQ multiplex PCR, yet TCRdb's version contains in-frame clones alone and is incomplete. The table has more than 40,000 clones, 88% seen once. Sample: PBMCs, taken around atezolizumab (anti-PD-L1) treatment. This receptor was identified in a woman in her fifties or sixties with urothelial cancer.

The CDR3 reads CASSLGLAGNNEQFF. The CDR3 DNA follows: TGCGCCAGCAGCTTGGGACTAGCGGGGAACAATGAGCAGTTCTTC. This chain links TRBV5-1 with TRBJ2-1; 11 bases map to TRBD2. The CDR3 has 15 amino acids. Losses at the gene ends were 0 bases for V and 5 bases for J; bases not matched to a gene: 1. Germline CDR1 reads SGHRS; CDR2 reads YFSETQ.